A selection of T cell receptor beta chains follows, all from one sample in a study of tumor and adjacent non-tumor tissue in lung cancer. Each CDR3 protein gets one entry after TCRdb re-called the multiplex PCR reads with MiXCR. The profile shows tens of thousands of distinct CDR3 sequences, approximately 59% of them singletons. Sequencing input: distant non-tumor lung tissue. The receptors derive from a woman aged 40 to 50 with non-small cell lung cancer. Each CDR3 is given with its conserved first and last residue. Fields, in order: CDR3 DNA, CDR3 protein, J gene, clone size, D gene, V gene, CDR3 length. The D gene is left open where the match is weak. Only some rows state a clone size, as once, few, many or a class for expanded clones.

TGTGCCAGCAGTTTGCAGACAATGACCTACGAGCAGTACTTC	CASSLQTMTYEQYF	TRBJ2-7	-	-	TRBV12-3/TRBV12-4	14
TGCAGCGTTGGAGGGGGCCGGGACAGGAACTATGGCTACGCCTTC	CSVGGGRDRNYGYAF	TRBJ1-2	once	TRBD1	TRBV29-1	15
TGTGCCGGCAGTTACACATTAGCGGGAGAGGCTGAGGAGCAGTACTTC	CAGSYTLAGEAEEQYF	TRBJ2-7	-	TRBD2	TRBV6-6	16
TGTGCCAGCAGGGCGGGACTGCATCAAGATACCCATTACTTC	CASRAGLHQDTHYF	TRBJ2-5	-	-	TRBV12-3/TRBV12-4	14
TGTGCCAGCAGTCTAACGACATGGGGGTCGGAGGAGCTGTTTTTT	CASSLTTWGSEELFF	TRBJ2-2	once	-	TRBV6-5	15
TGTGCCAGCAGTCCAACAGGAGATAATTCACCCCTCCACTTT	CASSPTGDNSPLHF	TRBJ1-6	many	-	TRBV28	14
TGTGCCAGCAGTTCGGGGGTACTCTCTGGAAACACCATATATTTT	CASSSGVLSGNTIYF	TRBJ1-3	many	-	TRBV12-3/TRBV12-4	15
TGTGCCAGCAGCTTGCTTGGACAGGGGCCGCTTACTGAAGCCTTCTTT	CASSLLGQGPLTEAFF	TRBJ1-1	-	TRBD1	TRBV5-6	16
TGTGCCTGGGATTGCCCTGACAGGGCAACCTACGAGCAGTACTTC	CAWDCPDRATYEQYF	TRBJ2-7	-	TRBD1	TRBV30	15
TGCAGTGCTAGAGTAGGGGGCGAGGGATCATCCCTCCACTTT	CSARVGGEGSSLHF	TRBJ1-6	-	TRBD1	TRBV20-1	14
TGTGCCAGCAGCTTCCGGCAGCTAAATGAGCAGTTCTTC	CASSFRQLNEQFF	TRBJ2-1	medium-sized	-	TRBV11-3	13
TGTGCCAGCTTCAGCCTTCGGGAAACTAAAGCTTTCTTT	CASFSLRETKAFF	TRBJ1-1	-	-	TRBV6-2/TRBV6-3	13
TGTGCCAGCAGACCCCTTGGGACACCTAACAATGAGCAGCTCTTC	CASRPLGTPNNEQLF	TRBJ2-1	-	-	TRBV12-3/TRBV12-4	15
TGTGCCAGCAGTCCGGCACAGAGCATGAACACTGAAGCTTTCTTT	CASSPAQSMNTEAFF	TRBJ1-1	-	-	TRBV27	15
TGTACCAGCAGTTTAAGCGGGACCTCTGGATACGAGCAATACTTC	CTSSLSGTSGYEQYF	TRBJ2-7	-	TRBD2	TRBV28	15
TGTGCCAGCAGCTTTGGAGGGACCCAGTACTTC	CASSFGGTQYF	TRBJ2-5	few	-	TRBV13	11
TGTGCCGGCAGCTTAGAAGGGAATGAGCAGTTCTTC	CAGSLEGNEQFF	TRBJ2-1	-	-	TRBV11-3	12
TGCGCCAGCAGTGTACCCGGAAACACCATATGTTTT	CASSVPGNTICF	TRBJ1-3	-	-	TRBV10-2	12
TGTGTCAGCATTTTGAACGATGAGCAGTTCTTC	CVSILNDEQFF	TRBJ2-1	-	-	TRBV28	11
TGCAGTGCTAGACTCATTAGGGCAGATACGCAGTATTTT	CSARLIRADTQYF	TRBJ2-3	many	-	TRBV20-1	13
TGTGCCAGCAGCTTAGCCCGAGGGTCGAACTACGAGCAGTACTTT	CASSLARGSNYEQYF	TRBJ2-7	few	-	TRBV11-2	15
TGTGCCAGCAGCCACTTGGAACTAGCTGGTGATGAGCAGTTCTTC	CASSHLELAGDEQFF	TRBJ2-1	-	-	TRBV11-1	15
TGCCCCAGCAGGATTCCATGGACTAGCGGGGGGACAAGCACAGATACGCAGTATTTT	CPSRIPWTSGGTSTDTQYF	TRBJ2-3	-	TRBD2	TRBV5-1	19
TGTGCCAGCAACTCGGCGAGGGGGAACGACGAGCAGTACTTT	CASNSARGNDEQYF	TRBJ2-7	-	-	TRBV7-9	14
TGTGCCGGCAGCTCAACATTTGGGACAAACCGGAGTTCGCCCCTCCACTTT	CAGSSTFGTNRSSPLHF	TRBJ1-6	-	-	TRBV11-2	17
TGTGCCAGCAGTAGGACTAGCGGGGGGAACACCGGGAAGCTGTTTTTC	CASSRTSGGNTGKLFF	TRBJ2-2	-	TRBD2	TRBV12-3/TRBV12-4	16
TGTGCCAGCAGTTTAGAGACAGGGGGGCGAAATGAGCAGTTCTTC	CASSLETGGRNEQFF	TRBJ2-1	many	TRBD1	TRBV12-3/TRBV12-4	15
TGTGCCAGCAGCATGGGGACAGGGGTACAGTATGAGCCGTATTTC	CASSMGTGVQYEPYF	TRBJ2-7	-	TRBD1	TRBV11-2	15
TGTGCCCGGAATACTAGAATGGGTAAAGAGACCCAGTACTTT	CARNTRMGKETQYF	TRBJ2-5	-	-	TRBV30	14
TGTGCCAGCAGTCGAACAGGGGGCCGGTATGGCTACACCTTC	CASSRTGGRYGYTF	TRBJ1-2	many	TRBD1	TRBV28	14
TGTGCCAGCAGCCTTGCTACTGAGATCGGCACAGCCAAAAACATTCAGTACTTC	CASSLATEIGTAKNIQYF	TRBJ2-4	many	-	TRBV4-2	18
TGTGCCATCAGCCAATTTCAGGGGACCAATTCACCCCTCCACTTT	CAISQFQGTNSPLHF	TRBJ1-6	-	-	TRBV10-3	15
TGTGCCAGCAGCCCCAGTAATAATTCACCCCTCCACTTT	CASSPSNNSPLHF	TRBJ1-6	-	-	TRBV4-2	13
TGCGCCAGCAGCTTGGAGGGGACAGGGGGCGGAAATTCACCCCTCCACTTT	CASSLEGTGGGNSPLHF	TRBJ1-6	-	TRBD1	TRBV5-1	17
TGTGCCAGCAGTGTGGACAGATTCTATAATTCACCCCTCCACTTT	CASSVDRFYNSPLHF	TRBJ1-6	few	-	TRBV2	15
TGCAGTGCTACTGGGAGGGGGACATCCTACACAAATACGCAGTATTTT	CSATGRGTSYTNTQYF	TRBJ2-3	-	-	TRBV20-1	16
TGCAGTGCTAGGGGGGGGAGGTCGAGCAATGAGCAGTTCTTC	CSARGGRSSNEQFF	TRBJ2-1	few	TRBD2	TRBV20-1	14
TGTGTCAGCAGCTTAGTGCCACTAGCGGGGCGCAATGAGCAGTCCTTC	CVSSLVPLAGRNEQSF	TRBJ2-1	-	TRBD2	TRBV11-2	16
TGCGCCAGCAGTGGGGTTAGCTCCTACGCGCAGTACTTC	CASSGVSSYAQYF	TRBJ2-7	-	-	TRBV10-2	13
TGCAGTGCTGATGAACAACTCGGGACCCAGTACTTC	CSADEQLGTQYF	TRBJ2-5	-	-	TRBV29-1	12
TGCAGTGCTGGAGTCCCGGTACAGGGGTACGAGCAGTACTTC	CSAGVPVQGYEQYF	TRBJ2-7	-	TRBD1	TRBV20-1	14
TGTACCAGCAATTCCGGCGGGGCCTCCTACAATGAGCAATTCTTC	CTSNSGGASYNEQFF	TRBJ2-1	-	-	TRBV12-3/TRBV12-4	15
TGTGGCGGCACGGGACTAGCGGGGTTAGAGCAGTTCTTC	CGGTGLAGLEQFF	TRBJ2-1	-	TRBD2	TRBV28	13
TGTGCCAGCAGCCTCGGGTCAGGGGAGAATGAAAAATTGTTTTTT	CASSLGSGENEKLFF	TRBJ1-4	-	-	TRBV12-3/TRBV12-4	15
TGTGCCGGCAGCTCCAGACAGGCCCTCTTGGCCCTCCACTTT	CAGSSRQALLALHF	TRBJ1-6	-	-	TRBV11-2	14
TGTGCCAGCAGCCAAGGTGGTCGGGACCACGGAATGTACGAGCAGTACTTC	CASSQGGRDHGMYEQYF	TRBJ2-7	many	-	TRBV14	17
TGTGCCATCGCCCTGACAGGGGCTGACAATGAGCAGTTCTTC	CAIALTGADNEQFF	TRBJ2-1	few	TRBD1	TRBV10-3	14
TGTGCCAGCATGACGGGACTGCATCAAGAGACCCAGTACTTC	CASMTGLHQETQYF	TRBJ2-5	-	-	TRBV12-3/TRBV12-4	14
TGTGCCAGCAGTGCAACGACAAGGGGGGGTGGCTACACCTTC	CASSATTRGGGYTF	TRBJ1-2	few	-	TRBV5-5	14
TGTGCCAGCAGCCCTTGGGGGACGGCACAAGAGACCCAGTACTTC	CASSPWGTAQETQYF	TRBJ2-5	medium-sized	-	TRBV11-3	15
TGTGCCAGCAGCTTAGCTTCTGGCGGGAGACCCTACGAGCAGTACTTC	CASSLASGGRPYEQYF	TRBJ2-7	-	TRBD2	TRBV7-9	16
TGTGCCAGCAGTTATCCCCAACATGCAGGTAATGAGCAGTTCTTC	CASSYPQHAGNEQFF	TRBJ2-1	-	-	TRBV6-5	15
TGTGCCAGCAGTGAACAGGGGGGAATGGGTCAGCCCCAGCATTTT	CASSEQGGMGQPQHF	TRBJ1-5	-	TRBD1	TRBV6-1	15
TGCAGCATACTAGGGGGAGGCTCCTACAATGAGCAGTTCTTC	CSILGGGSYNEQFF	TRBJ2-1	-	-	TRBV29-1	14
TGTGCCAGCGGTTTCCTAGGCCTCAATCAGTCTCAGCATTTT	CASGFLGLNQSQHF	TRBJ1-5	-	-	TRBV12-3/TRBV12-4	14
TGTCCCATCAGTGAAACGGGAAGCGTGTCCCAGCATTTT	CPISETGSVSQHF	TRBJ1-5	-	-	TRBV10-3	13
TGTGCCAACTCGGGTAGGAACACGGATACGCAGTATTTT	CANSGRNTDTQYF	TRBJ2-3	-	-	TRBV6-6	13
TGTGCCAGCAGTTTTCGGTGGGATAACAGGATCAATCAGCCCCAGCATTTT	CASSFRWDNRINQPQHF	TRBJ1-5	many	-	TRBV27	17
TGTGCCAGCAGCCAGCCTGGACAGCAAGAGACCCAGTACTTC	CASSQPGQQETQYF	TRBJ2-5	many	-	TRBV4-2	14